This T cell receptor (beta chain) originates from a study of shared T cell receptors in the human thymus listed by TCRdb under 2021. For the study in its entirety: The study examined how self-reactive, shared T-cell receptor alpha chains are generated in the human thymus.

On this clone: This clone's antigen is unknown. Per-base qualities were not stored, and no clone one base away is much larger.

The library was obtained by the immunoSEQ multiplex PCR assay. TCRdb re-hosts the immuneACCESS table, in-frame sequences only. Its copies lack some clones; in the studies checked, an unresolved V gene accounts for under half of them, and the cause for the rest is not known. Across this sample there are roughly 560,000 clones, with around 78% seen only once. In total, the top ten clones hold about 0.014% of the sample. The germline V gene gives CDR1 as LGHNA and CDR2 as YSLEER. Inclusive of the bounding cysteine and phenylalanine, the CDR3 is 13 residues long. The read is trimmed to its CDR3 DNA, 39 bases read in frame from base 1. The V end loses 3 bases and the J end loses 2 bases, and a stretch of 8 bases separates them. The same data also went into a second study, on human thymus T cells. As noted in the second study: Donors were immunologically healthy infants undergoing open corrective cardiac surgery for congenital heart defects in Finland. Thymus tissue was collected as surgical resects that were removed during corrective cardiac surgery. V and J gene segment usage appeared biased in both thymic and peripheral blood repertoires. Highly overlapping thymic TCR repertoires among unrelated individuals were reported in the related research. The study described the TCR alpha and beta repertoires in fewer than 10 infant thymus samples and a handful of matching peripheral blood samples. The cohort included over five male and two female infants, with donor ages spanning 7 to 244 days. Thymocytes were mechanically released from the tissue and were stored as pellets of roughly 10-32 million cells at -70 degrees C. A QIAsymphony instrument was used to extract genomic DNA from the frozen cell pellets. The immunoSEQ multiplex PCR assay was used to amplify the TCRB and TCRAD loci from a standardized quantity of quality-controlled genomic DNA. The V(D)J region was spanned by amplicons of a length sufficient to cover the CDR3 and to identify V and J genes. The commercial immunoSEQ service was used to sequence amplicons on an Illumina platform. Primer bias and sequencing errors were corrected using previously described methods, and TCRAD and TCRB definitions followed the IMGT database. immunoSEQ Analyzer 3.0 and VDJTools were used for repertoire analysis, which covered basic statistics, V/J segment usage, diversity estimates, rarefaction and pairwise overlap. Chao1, ChaoE, Efron-Thisted, Shannon and inverse Simpson indices were used to estimate diversity, which was also estimated on datasets down-sampled to the smallest sample. Repertoire overlap was determined by strict matching of CDR3 nucleotide sequence, V gene and J gene, and Jaccard-based multidimensional scaling clustering was applied. Thymus samples yielded on average around 850,000 unique TCRB clonotypes, compared with 75,000 to 100,000 from blood samples.

The sequence links TRBV4-3 to TRBJ2-7; the best D guess is TRBD1, with 7 bases matching. This receptor was identified in a boy in the first two years of life with a congenital heart defect. Donor details come from another sample of the same person, matched by shared clones. The sequencing input was thymocytes. The DNA reads as follows: TGCGCCAGCAGCCACAGGGGGGCCTACGAGCAGTACTTC. Its translation reads: CASSHRGAYEQYF.